Presented here are 16 T cell receptor beta chains from one specimen sequenced in a study of PD-1 blockade in classical Hodgkin lymphoma. Each of the patients experienced relapse following autologous stem cell transplantation, and their brentuximab vedotin exposure differed. Measured with immunoSEQ multiplex PCR; TCRdb has only the in-frame clones, and not every one. The profile covers over 35,000 clones, with about 85% appearing a single time and less than 7% taken by the ten largest. This sample comprised peripheral blood mononuclear cells (PBMCs), obtained before the second cycle of nivolumab. These receptors all come from a human donor with classical Hodgkin lymphoma.

This chain uses TRBV15 with TRBJ2-2; TRBD2 might be the D (6 bases). Germline V gene sequence: CDR1 LNHNV, CDR2 YYDKDF (reference sequence). This CDR3 is 16 amino acids long. The germline V and J ends were trimmed by 1 base and 2 bases, with 11 bases remaining between them. This CDR3 reads CATSRATGTNTGELFF. As DNA, the CDR3 is TGTGCCACCAGCAGAGCCACCGGGACTAACACCGGGGAGCTGTTTTTT.

The chain links TRBV10-3 to TRBJ1-5, with TRBD1 matching 9 bases. This CDR3 region has 15 residues. The J segment lost 8 bases and the V segment lost 0 bases, leaving 5 bases of the junction unmatched. Germline CDR1 reads ENHRY; CDR2 reads SYGVKD. CDR3 sequence (DNA): TGTGCCATCAGTGAGTCTGGACAGGGGATCGAGCCCCAGCATTTT. Its translation is CAISESGQGIEPQHF.

This chain joins TRBV4-3 and TRBJ2-2; tentative D call: TRBD1 (6 bases). V lost 2 bases and J lost 4, with 14 bases in between. The CDR3 covers 16 residues. In germline, CDR1 is LGHNA, CDR2 YSLEER. The CDR3 region is CASSQQGGFPTGELFF. For the CDR3, the DNA is TGCGCCAGCAGCCAACAAGGGGGATTTCCCACCGGGGAGCTGTTTTTT.

The V call is TRBV9, the J call TRBJ2-6; D might be TRBD1 (6 bases). The CDR3 consists of 18 residues. Germline V gene lookup returns CDR1 SGDLS and CDR2 YYNGEE. The V and J ends lost 0 bases and 0 bases respectively, with 13 bases between them. The CDR3 protein is CASSVVGRGLSGANVLTF. For the CDR3, the DNA is TGTGCCAGCAGCGTAGTGGGCAGGGGCCTCTCTGGGGCCAACGTCCTGACTTTC.

The V gene is TRBV9, the J gene TRBJ2-2; 7 bases fit TRBD2. The CDR3 consists of 13 residues. V trimming: 7 bases; J trimming: 1 base; junction bases outside the gene matches: 1. Germline V lookup: CDR1 SGDLS, CDR2 YYNGEE. The CDR3 protein is CASGRGNTGELFF. The CDR3 coding sequence is TGTGCCAGCGGGAGGGGGAACACCGGGGAGCTGTTTTTT. The full variable domain, in which reference TRBV9 and TRBJ2-2 provide the parts outside the CDR3, is DSGVTQTPKHLITATGQRVTLRCSPRSGDLSVYWYQQSLDQGLQFLIQYYNGEERAKGNILERFSAQQFPDLHSELNLSSLELGDSALYFCASGRGNTGELFFGEGSRLTVL.

V is TRBV7-9 and J is TRBJ1-4, with a tentative D call TRBD1 (5 bases). Trimming removed 5 bases at V and 7 bases at J, with 20 bases between. The germline CDR1 and CDR2 sequences are SEHNR and FQNEAQ (reference sequence). The CDR3 runs 16 residues. The CDR3 DNA reads as TGTGCCAGCAGCACAGGCCGGGCCTGGGATAGTGAAAAACTGTTTTTT. This encodes CASSTGRAWDSEKLFF.

The chain recombines TRBV21-1 with TRBJ2-3; the table assigns TRBD1, which was not confirmed against the DNA. TRBV21-1 is marked as a pseudogene. The CDR3 length is 19 residues. CDR3 nucleotides: TGTGCCAGCAGCGTCCACAGGAGAAGTCTTACACATGTCACAGATACGCAGTATTTT. This codes for CASSVHRRSLTHVTDTQYF.

J is TRBJ2-3 and V is TRBV19; the match to TRBD2 covers 14 bases. The CDR3 consists of 16 residues. Germline CDR1 and CDR2: LNHDA and SQIVND (reference sequence). V shed 4 bases and J 6 bases; nucleotides not matched to a gene: 6. The CDR3 DNA reads TGTGCCAGTAGTAGCGGGACTAGCGGGGGCCCCGATACGCAGTATTTT. It codes for CASSSGTSGGPDTQYF. Looking up the rest from reference TRBV19 and TRBJ2-3 gives the full variable domain: DGGITQSPKYLFRKEGQNVTLSCEQNLNHDAMYWYRQDPGQGLRLIYYSQIVNDFQKGDIAEGYSVSREKKESFPLTVTSAQKNPTAFYLCASSSGTSGGPDTQYFGPGTRLTVL.

This clone was observed a few times. The rearrangement links TRBV27 to TRBJ1-2, with D maybe TRBD1 (6 bases). Between the trimmed V and J ends, which lost 8 bases and 8 bases, there was a span of 15 bases. The germline V gene encodes CDR1 MNHEY and CDR2 SMNVEV (reference sequence). The CDR3 loop spans 12 amino acids. CDR3 region: CASGNQGSGYTF. CDR3 coding DNA: TGTGCCAGCGGCAATCAGGGGTCAGGCTACACCTTC.

The gene calls are TRBV5-1 and TRBJ1-1; D remains unclear. CDR3 length equals 15 residues. The germline CDR1 and CDR2 sequences are SGHRS and YFSETQ. The V gene lost 0 bases and the J gene lost 3 bases, with 12 bases spanning the gap. The CDR3 DNA reads TGCGCCAGCAGCTTGGCCGGGCGACGGGACACTGAAGCTTTCTTT. Protein: CASSLAGRRDTEAFF.

V gene TRBV7-2 combines with J gene TRBJ2-1; 7 bases agree with TRBD2. V was clipped by 1 base and J by 15 bases; unmatched bases: 9. The length of the CDR3 is 13 residues. Germline loops: CDR1 SGHTA, CDR2 FQGNSA. CDR3 sequence reads: CASSLGGSGSPFF. CDR3 nucleotide sequence: TGTGCCAGCAGCTTAGGCGGGAGCGGATCCCCGTTCTTC. The variable domain in full, completed from reference TRBV7-2 and TRBJ2-1, reads GAGVSQSPSNKVTEKGKDVELRCDPISGHTALYWYRQSLGQGLEFLIYFQGNSAPDKSGLPSDRFSAERTGGSVSTLTIQRTQQEDSAVYLCASSLGGSGSPFFGPGTRLTVL.

The chain uses TRBV7-3 and TRBJ2-5; D may correspond to TRBD1 or TRBD2 (6 bases each). Germline-derived CDR1 and CDR2 are SGHTA and FQGTGA. This CDR3 comprises 13 residues. The V end was cut by 3 bases, the J end by 4 bases, with 9 bases between. The CDR3 nucleotides read TGTGCCAGCAGCTTCACGGGGGCAGAGACCCAGTACTTC. It codes for CASSFTGAETQYF.

This clone was counted between two and nine times. The chain uses TRBV7-2 and TRBJ1-3, with a tentative D call TRBD1 (5 bases). V lost 5 bases and J lost 0, with 11 bases in between. The CDR3 runs to 15 residues. Germline V gene data show CDR1 as SGHTA and CDR2 as FQGNSA. In nucleotides, the CDR3 is TGTGCCAGCAGCCCTGAGGGGTACTCTGGAAACACCATATATTTT. Its translation: CASSPEGYSGNTIYF. Filled out from reference TRBV7-2 and TRBJ1-3, the complete variable domain reads GAGVSQSPSNKVTEKGKDVELRCDPISGHTALYWYRQSLGQGLEFLIYFQGNSAPDKSGLPSDRFSAERTGGSVSTLTIQRTQQEDSAVYLCASSPEGYSGNTIYFGEGSWLTVV.

This sequence joins TRBV27 and TRBJ2-1; D perhaps matches TRBD2 (5 bases). The V end was cut by 6 bases, the J end by 5 bases, with 14 bases between. The CDR3 loop spans 14 amino acids. CDR1 and CDR2 (germline): MNHEY, SMNVEV (reference sequence). CDR3 DNA: TGTGCCAGCAGGCCCTTGGGAGAGAACAATGAGCAGTTCTTC. Translation: CASRPLGENNEQFF.

This sequence joins TRBV5-4 and TRBJ2-2; no clear D. Germline lookup yields CDR1 SGHNT and CDR2 YYREEE (reference sequence). V was clipped by 2 bases and J by 5 bases, with 1 base between them. This CDR3 spans 11 amino acids. The CDR3 sequence: CASSFTGELFF. The CDR3 DNA is TGTGCCAGCAGCTTTACCGGGGAGCTGTTTTTT.

This clone occurred once. The V gene is TRBV9, the J gene TRBJ2-3; the D is unclear. Trimming removed 3 bases at V and 4 bases at J, with 9 bases between. The germline CDR1 and CDR2 sequences are SGDLS and YYNGEE. The CDR3 has 13 amino acids. In DNA form, the CDR3 reads TGTGCCAGCAGCGCGGGTGGTTCAGATACGCAGTATTTT. Translation gives CASSAGGSDTQYF.